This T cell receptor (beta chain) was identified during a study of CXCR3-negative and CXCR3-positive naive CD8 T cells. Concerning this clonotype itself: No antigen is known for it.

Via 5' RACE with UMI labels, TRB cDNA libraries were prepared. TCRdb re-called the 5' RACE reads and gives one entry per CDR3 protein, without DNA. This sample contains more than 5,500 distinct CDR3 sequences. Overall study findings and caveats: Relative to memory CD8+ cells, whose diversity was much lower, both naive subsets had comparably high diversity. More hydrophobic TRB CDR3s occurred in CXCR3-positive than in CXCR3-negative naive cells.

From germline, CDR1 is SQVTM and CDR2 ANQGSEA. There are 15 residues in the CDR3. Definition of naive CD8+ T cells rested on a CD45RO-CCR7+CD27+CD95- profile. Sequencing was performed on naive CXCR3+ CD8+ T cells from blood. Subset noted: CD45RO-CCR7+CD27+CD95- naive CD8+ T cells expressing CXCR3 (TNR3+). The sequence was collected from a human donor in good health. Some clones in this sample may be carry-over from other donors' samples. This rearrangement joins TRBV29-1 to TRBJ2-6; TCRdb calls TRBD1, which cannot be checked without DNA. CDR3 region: CSVEVWANGANVLTF. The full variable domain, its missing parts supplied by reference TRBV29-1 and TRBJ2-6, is SAVISQKPSRDICQRGTSLTIQCQVDSQVTMMFWYRQQPGQSLTLIATANQGSEATYESGFVIDKFPISRPNLTFSTLTVSNMSPEDSSIYLCSVEVWANGANVLTFGAGSRLTVL.